This T cell receptor (beta chain) was retrieved from a study of vaccination effects on CD4 cells after COVID-19. Overall study results and limits: Clones arising from infection and from vaccination showed marked clonal contraction late after vaccination.

The CDR3 extends over 15 amino acids. V was shortened by 1 base and J by 4 bases, with 12 bases between the two germline ends. Germline assignment: CDR1 KGHSH and CDR2 LQKENI. Assay used: immunoSEQ multiplex PCR; TCRdb lists only in-frame clones, some missing. The sample yields some 61,000 clones, roughly 79% seen once. Viral peptide pool expansion of antigen-specific CD4+ T cells preceded sequencing in the ViraFEST assay. When around 9 days of culture had elapsed, CD4+ T cells were isolated. Subjects were given two BNT162b2 or mRNA-1273 vaccine doses. Details on this clone: The antigen is undetermined.

The sample in question was CD4+ T cells from PBMCs cultured with HCoV-OC43 spike peptides, obtained after COVID-19 vaccination. Subset of the sample: HCoV-OC43 spike overlapping peptide pool stimulation. The sequence came from a human donor who received a COVID-19 vaccine. The V gene is TRBV18, the J gene TRBJ2-3; possible D gene TRBD2, 6 bases. In DNA form, the CDR3 reads TGTGCCAGCTCACCACTGTCGGAGGGAGCAGATACGCAGTATTTT. Its translation: CASSPLSEGADTQYF.